Listed below are T cell receptor beta chains from one sample, sequenced in a study of T cell repertoires in cytomegalovirus infection. These receptors' targets are unknown. TCRdb redid the calling of the reads with MiXCR, one entry per CDR3 protein. This sample yields 250,000 to 300,000 distinct CDR3 sequences, of which roughly a fifth are seen a single time; roughly 19% belongs to the top ten. The sequences come from cultured PBMCs, collected from culture after CMV antigen stimulation. The receptors shown here come from a human donor in good health (CMV status not recorded). Some clones in this sample may be carry-over from other donors' samples. The CDR3 runs from the conserved cysteine through the conserved F or W. Each record gives: J gene, clone size, CDR3 length, D gene, V gene, CDR3 protein, CDR3 DNA. The D gene is left open where the match is weak. Size is omitted from some rows. Given values are once, few, many or a class for expanded clones.

TRBJ2-2 - 14 - TRBV7-6 CASSLLEFTGELFF TGTGCCAGCAGCCTCCTAGAATTCACCGGGGAGCTGTTTTTT
TRBJ1-3 - 15 - TRBV4-3 CASSQDGGTGNTIYF TGCGCCAGCAGCCAAGATGGAGGGACAGGAAACACCATATATTTT
TRBJ2-1 few 17 TRBD2 TRBV11-1 CASSPRPSGRAKSEQFF TGTGCCAGCAGCCCGCGCCCTAGCGGGAGGGCCAAGAGCGAGCAGTTCTTC
TRBJ2-1 many 15 TRBD2 TRBV7-8 CASSSTAGPYNEQFF TGTGCCAGCAGCTCCACAGCGGGACCCTACAATGAGCAGTTCTTC
TRBJ1-1 few 14 TRBD1 TRBV20-1 CSAKTGGVNTEAFF TGCAGTGCAAAGACAGGGGGCGTGAACACTGAAGCTTTCTTT
TRBJ1-1 many 14 TRBD1 TRBV6-2/TRBV6-3 CASSDGIRTGEAFF TGTGCCAGCAGTGACGGTATCCGGACAGGTGAAGCTTTCTTT
TRBJ2-3 - 13 - TRBV18 CASSPIPTDTQYF TGTGCCAGCTCACCAATCCCTACCGATACGCAGTATTTT
TRBJ2-3 many 13 - TRBV7-2 CASGSRNTDTQYF TGTGCCAGCGGCTCCAGGAACACAGATACGCAGTATTTT
TRBJ1-2 - 18 TRBD1 TRBV24-1 CATSDSPGQGAGNYGYTF TGTGCCACCAGTGATTCTCCGGGACAGGGGGCCGGAAACTATGGCTACACCTTC
TRBJ1-1 few 15 - TRBV4-1 CASSQDLGRFTEAFF TGCGCCAGCAGCCAGGATCTTGGTCGGTTCACTGAAGCTTTCTTT
TRBJ2-7 - 12 - TRBV6-5 CASSYAGAEQYF TGTGCCAGCAGTTACGCGGGGGCCGAGCAGTACTTC
TRBJ2-1 - 18 TRBD2 TRBV19 CASSKNTPSGIGSDEQFF TGTGCCAGTAGTAAAAACACTCCGAGCGGGATCGGGTCAGATGAGCAGTTCTTC
TRBJ2-1 - 13 - TRBV29-1 CSVYITGRNEQFF TGCAGCGTTTATATAACAGGGAGGAATGAGCAGTTCTTC
TRBJ2-3 - 16 TRBD2 TRBV28 CASSGIAGRDIYTQYF TGTGCCAGCAGTGGGATAGCGGGACGCGACATATATACGCAGTATTTT
TRBJ2-1 - 16 - TRBV19 CASRNEGVGGVGEQFF TGTGCCAGTAGAAATGAAGGGGTAGGCGGGGTGGGTGAGCAGTTCTTC
TRBJ2-3 few 13 TRBD1 TRBV12-3/TRBV12-4 CATGQGFQDTQYF TGCGCCACGGGACAGGGATTTCAAGATACGCAGTATTTT
TRBJ1-2 few 14 - TRBV7-9 CASSGSGTNYGYTF TGTGCCAGCAGCGGGTCCGGGACAAACTATGGCTACACCTTC
TRBJ1-6 few 15 - TRBV28 CASNPARGSLSPLHF TGTGCCAGCAACCCTGCCCGGGGAAGCTTGTCACCCCTCCACTTT
TRBJ2-5 - 13 TRBD2 TRBV29-1 CSVATSGRETQYF TGCAGCGTTGCCACTAGCGGGAGAGAGACCCAGTACTTC
TRBJ2-3 - 16 - TRBV11-2 CASSSRPSGLGDTQYF TGTGCCAGCAGCTCTAGGCCGAGCGGTCTCGGAGATACGCAGTATTTT
TRBJ1-6 many 15 - TRBV7-2 CASSLGPGRDSPLHF TGTGCCAGCAGCTTGGGTCCCGGTAGGGATTCACCCCTCCACTTT
TRBJ1-2 - 13 - TRBV6-1 CASSEDTLHGYTF TGTGCCAGCAGTGAGGACACCCTTCATGGCTACACCTTC
TRBJ2-3 - 15 - TRBV4-1 CASSQGRDSTDTQYF TGCGCCAGCAGCCAAGGTCGGGACAGCACAGATACGCAGTATTTT
TRBJ1-1 few 14 - TRBV6-1 CASSEIQGIAEAFF TGTGCCAGCAGTGAAATTCAGGGTATCGCTGAAGCTTTCTTT
TRBJ1-6 many 13 - TRBV7-2 CASSRQEDSPLHF TGTGCCAGCAGCCGGCAGGAGGATTCACCCCTCCACTTT
TRBJ2-2 - 15 - TRBV4-3 CASSQDKGLDGELFF TGCGCCAGCAGCCAAGATAAGGGTCTGGACGGGGAGCTGTTTTTT
TRBJ2-1 - 16 - TRBV9 CASSVATGQLLNEQFF TGTGCCAGCAGCGTAGCTACTGGGCAGCTACTAAATGAGCAGTTCTTC
TRBJ2-1 few 14 TRBD2 TRBV24-1 CATSDAGTSREQFF TGTGCCACCAGTGATGCCGGGACTAGTCGTGAGCAGTTCTTC